This record concerns one T cell receptor beta chain sequence. The same CDR3 can be traced to other DNA sequences in this sample. The CDR3 spans 15 residues. Trimming cost V 1 base and J 1 base, with 10 bases left between them. The germline V gene encodes CDR1 KGHSH and CDR2 LQKENI. Only in-frame clones appear in the TCRdb table, and some are missing; sequencing was by immunoSEQ multiplex PCR. Here the sample spans 780,000 or so clones, approximately 77% being singletons. The data were obtained in a study of shared clonotypes between healthy human individuals. The chain is built from TRBV18 and TRBJ1-1; weak D call: TRBD1 (5 bases). The sample consisted of memory CD4+ T cells sorted from blood. As for subset: CD45RA-negative fraction. The clonotype comes from a woman aged 25 to 39 in good health. The CDR3 here is CASSPQGWGNTEAFF. CDR3 DNA sequence: TGTGCCAGCTCACCACAGGGGTGGGGGAACACTGAAGCTTTCTTT.